This T cell receptor beta chain was identified in a study of blood T cells in healthy people across ages. Study-wide context: In model experiments, template switching was able to capture about one barcoded beta molecule for every two T cells that were present.

The CDR3 is 13 residues long. Germline V gives CDR1 SGHTA, CDR2 FQGNSA. Trimming took off 5 bases at V and 8 bases at J, with 12 bases between the two ends. Primers used in a second PCR of about 7 to 12 cycles were a sample-barcoded 5' primer and a J-beta primer mix. Each cDNA was tagged by a template-switch adaptor containing 12 random nucleotides. TCRdb used MiXCR to reprocess the 5' RACE reads, holding one entry per CDR3 protein. Found here are hundreds of thousands of distinct CDR3 sequences, about 30% of them singletons; the top ten hold less than 20%. Study observations and caveats: It was held that diversity estimates obtained from one million T cells represented underestimates.

This clonotype was recorded a few times. Its antigen is not identified. The V and J genes are TRBV7-2 and TRBJ2-2; no reliable D call. The clonotype comes from a woman aged 80 or over in good health. Input material: blood. The CDR3 DNA reads as TGTGCCAGCAGCCTGAGACTTGAGGGGGAGCTGTTTTTT. Translating it yields CASSLRLEGELFF.